This T cell receptor (beta chain) was profiled in a study of Graves' ophthalmopathy and Graves' hyperthyroidism. CDR3 regions of TCR beta were amplified from RNA transcripts. An initial RT-PCR round employing HTBI primers preceded a second-round multiplex PCR. TCRdb itself ran the multiplex PCR reads through MiXCR, one entry per CDR3 protein. The sample records 300,000 to 350,000 distinct CDR3 sequences, around a sixth being singletons. This clonotype was observed many times. The antigen is undetermined. The CDR3 runs to 18 residues. The J segment lost 7 bases and the V segment lost 3 bases, leaving 17 bases of the junction unmatched. Germline V gene sequence: CDR1 MGHRA, CDR2 YSYEKL. Exclusion applied to patients with other autoimmune diseases, uncontrolled infections, pregnancy or lactation. An approximately 10 ml volume of fresh peripheral blood provided the PBMCs. Study observations and caveats: Blood was where most expanded thyroid clonotypes above 0.001 frequency also turned up.

The rearrangement joins TRBV4-1 to TRBJ1-1; TRBD1 aligns across 10 bases. This clonotype was obtained from an adult man with Graves' ophthalmopathy. Sequencing was done on a sample of peripheral blood. Here the CDR3 DNA reads TGCGCCAGCAGCCAGTACACCGGGACAGGGGAGCCCGGGGGTGAAGCTTTCTTT. Encoded protein: CASSQYTGTGEPGGEAFF.